The entry below gives a single T cell receptor beta chain sequence along with its context. Its antigen is as yet unknown. The CDR3 runs 16 residues. Germline V gene sequence: CDR1 LNHNV, CDR2 YYDKDF (reference sequence). Trimming took off 0 bases at V and 2 bases at J, with 14 bases between the two ends. The data were obtained in a study of cytomegalovirus exposure and HLA in healthy donors. Across the study: Of all 400 or so donors who were genotyped, roughly 83% belonged to the Caucasian-associated ancestry cluster.

PCR was performed using 60 Vbeta and 13 Jbeta primers. The method was immunoSEQ multiplex PCR; TCRdb's version includes in-frame clones alone and lacks a portion of them. The sample data list 75,000 to 95,000 clones. The study's findings and limits: Reports indicated that the classifier achieved high specificity and sensitivity in diagnosing cytomegalovirus status. TCR beta sequences numbering over 15,000 were associated with HLA alleles at 0.05 false discovery rate in a later analysis. CMV serostatus alone was available as immune exposure information.

The sequencing sample was made of PBMCs. The clonotype originates from a man aged 25 to 40 in good health and CMV-seronegative. The rearrangement links TRBV15 to TRBJ2-7, with D uncertain. CDR3 in DNA: TGTGCCACCAGCAGAGATCTAGACGGATACACCTACGAGCAGTACTTC. This translates into CATSRDLDGYTYEQYF.